This T cell receptor beta chain emerged from a study of blood T cell repertoires in COVID-19. Overall study: From T cells, B-cell-depleted T cells, or PBMCs came the material, which was cDNA or gDNA.

Authors' data handling: From reference gene primer amplification, estimates of nucleated cell counts were derived. This table comes from immunoSEQ multiplex PCR, and its TCRdb copy is limited to in-frame clones, with some not included. Clone size and the V and J calls come from that table; the DNA yielded D and trimming. The sample yields 71,000 or so clones, 86% seen once. The J segment lost 0 bases and the V segment lost 4 bases, leaving 16 bases of the junction unmatched. The V gene's germline CDR1 is MNHNS and CDR2 SASEGT. This CDR3 region has 19 residues. The TCR was taken from an elderly man in a cohort sampled during active COVID-19. Specimen: peripheral blood. The chain links TRBV6-1 to TRBJ1-2; TRBD1 agrees at 8 bases. CDR3 DNA: TGTGCCAGCAGTGCAGGGACAGGCTATAATCCCCGATCTAACTATGGCTACACCTTC. Translated: CASSAGTGYNPRSNYGYTF.